The 6 T cell receptor beta chains listed next were all sequenced from one sample in a study of CD8 T cells in Susac syndrome. After extraction with the RNeasy kit, roughly 0.45 to 1 ug of the RNA was reverse transcribed using random hexamers. Each CDR3 protein gets one entry after TCRdb re-called the immunoSEQ multiplex PCR reads with MiXCR. The sample includes more than 100,000 distinct CDR3 sequences, around 85% seen only once; the top ten take roughly 0.53%. The sample comprised CD8+ T cells from PBMCs. These TCRs come from a human donor with multiple sclerosis.

The chain couples TRBV29-1 to TRBJ2-2; the D gene could be TRBD1 or TRBD2 (5 bases each). V lost 4 bases and J 5 bases, leaving 8 bases between the germline ends. Germline CDR1 SQVTM, CDR2 ANQGSEA. This CDR3 region has 12 residues. CDR3 coding DNA: TGCAGCGTTGTCAGGGAGACCGGGGAGCTGTTTTTT. Its translation: CSVVRETGELFF.

The chain links TRBV27 to TRBJ2-5; TRBD1 is a possible D gene (6 bases). Per the germline V gene, CDR1 is MNHEY and CDR2 is SMNVEV (reference sequence). This CDR3 is built from 14 residues. V lost 5 bases, J lost 2 bases, and 12 bases lay in between. CDR3 sequence (DNA): TGTGCCAGCAGTCCCCAGGGGCGTCAAGAGACCCAGTACTTC. It translates to CASSPQGRQETQYF.

V usage is TRBV7-9 and J usage is TRBJ1-4, with 7 bases identical to TRBD1. The junction had 9 bases not matched to a gene; V was cut back by 5 bases and J by 0 bases. The CDR3 length is 17 residues. The germline gives CDR1 SEHNR, CDR2 FQNEAQ (reference sequence). The CDR3 bases are TGTGCCAGCAGCAATTTCCACAGGGGTGCAACTAATGAAAAACTGTTTTTT. Protein: CASSNFHRGATNEKLFF.

The J gene is TRBJ2-3, the V gene TRBV30; D is perhaps TRBD1 (5 bases). Trimming pared 2 bases from V and 6 bases from J, leaving 18 bases between. The CDR3 runs to 15 residues. Germline V CDR1 and CDR2: GTSNPN, SVGIG (reference sequence). The CDR3 DNA sequence: TGTGCCTGGAGTACTCTAGGCGTTTCAGGGGATACGCAGTATTTT. As protein: CAWSTLGVSGDTQYF.

This rearrangement joins TRBV21-1 to TRBJ2-4; the D call in the table, TRBD1, was not verified against the DNA. TRBV21-1 is marked as a pseudogene. The CDR3 sequence is 17 residues long. The CDR3 is CASSKPSGQPVKNIQYF. The CDR3 DNA reads TGTGCCAGCAGCAAACCATCAGGACAGCCGGTTAAAAACATTCAGTACTTC.

This chain connects TRBV2 to TRBJ2-3; TRBD2 agrees at 12 bases. This CDR3 has 16 residues. Per the germline V gene, CDR1 is SNHLY and CDR2 is FYNNEI. V shed 4 bases and J 5 bases; nucleotides not matched to a gene: 7. CDR3 DNA sequence: TGTGCCAGCAGTGGAACTAGCGGGAGGCCCCTAGATACGCAGTATTTT. It specifies CASSGTSGRPLDTQYF.